This T cell receptor beta chain was sequenced for a study of blood T cell repertoires in COVID-19. Study background: The United States, Italy and Spain were the sources of the acute and convalescent COVID-19 samples. In each case, the material was cDNA or gDNA derived from T cells, B-cell-depleted T cells, or PBMCs.

Trimming removed 5 bases at V and 0 bases at J, with 17 bases between. This CDR3 region has 17 residues. Germline loops: CDR1 KGHSH, CDR2 LQKENI. In the authors' workflow: Reference gene primer amplification yielded estimated nucleated cell counts. The data were produced by immunoSEQ multiplex PCR, yet TCRdb's version contains in-frame clones alone and is incomplete. V, J and clone size reflect that table, while D and trimming were determined from the DNA. The data show approximately 190,000 clones, around 84% seen once. V and J are TRBV18 and TRBJ2-1, with D possibly being TRBD2 (5 bases). This receptor was obtained from a human donor in a cohort sampled during active COVID-19. The sequencing sample was made of peripheral blood. The CDR3 spells CASSGVAFSFSYNEQFF. The CDR3 coding sequence is TGTGCCAGCTCAGGGGTAGCGTTCTCTTTCTCCTACAATGAGCAGTTCTTC.